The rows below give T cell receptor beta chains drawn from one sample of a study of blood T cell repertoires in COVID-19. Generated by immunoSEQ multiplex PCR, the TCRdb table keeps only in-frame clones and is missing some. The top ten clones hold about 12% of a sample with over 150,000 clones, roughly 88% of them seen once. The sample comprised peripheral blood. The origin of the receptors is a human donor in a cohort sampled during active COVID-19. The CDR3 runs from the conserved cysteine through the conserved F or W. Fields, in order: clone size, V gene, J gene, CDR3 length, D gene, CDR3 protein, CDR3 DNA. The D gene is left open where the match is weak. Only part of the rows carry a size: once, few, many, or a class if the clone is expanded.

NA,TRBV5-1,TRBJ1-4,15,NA,CASSPQGQRHEKLFF,TGCGCCAGCAGCCCCCAGGGGCAGAGGCATGAAAAACTGTTTTTT
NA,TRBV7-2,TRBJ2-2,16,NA,CASSSLIGGVTGELFF,TGTGCCAGCAGCTCCCTGATAGGGGGGGTAACCGGGGAGCTGTTTTTT
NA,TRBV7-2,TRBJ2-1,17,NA,CASNKRGAGSSYNEQFF,TGTGCCAGCAACAAAAGGGGAGCGGGTAGCTCCTACAATGAGCAGTTCTTC
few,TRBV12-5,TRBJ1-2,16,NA,CASGLIAGGGDYGYTF,TGTGCTAGTGGTTTGATCGCTGGGGGAGGTGACTATGGCTACACCTTC
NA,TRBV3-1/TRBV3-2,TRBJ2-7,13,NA,CASSRAGLYEQYF,TGTGCCAGCAGCCGAGCGGGCCTCTACGAGCAGTACTTC
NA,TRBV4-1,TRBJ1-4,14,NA,CASSQVGATGKLFF,TGCGCCAGCAGCCAAGTGGGGGCGACGGGAAAACTGTTTTTT
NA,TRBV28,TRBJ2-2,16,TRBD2,CASNDPAGGYTGELFF,TGTGCCAGCAATGACCCAGCGGGAGGGTATACCGGGGAGCTGTTTTTT
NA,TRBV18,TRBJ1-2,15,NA,CASSPPFQIHYGYTF,TGTGCCAGCTCACCACCGTTCCAGATACACTATGGCTACACCTTC
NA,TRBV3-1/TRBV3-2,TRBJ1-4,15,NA,CASSPRSRASEKLFF,TGTGCCAGCAGCCCAAGGAGCAGGGCGAGCGAAAAACTGTTTTTT
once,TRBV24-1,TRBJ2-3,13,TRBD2,CATELAGVDTQYF,TGTGCCACCGAGCTAGCGGGAGTAGATACGCAGTATTTT
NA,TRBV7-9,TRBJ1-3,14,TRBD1,CASSPQGQGNTIYF,TGTGCCAGCAGCCCGCAGGGACAGGGAAACACCATATATTTT
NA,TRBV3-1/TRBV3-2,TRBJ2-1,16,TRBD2,CASSQFLAATYNEQFF,TGTGCCAGCAGCCAATTCCTAGCGGCAACCTACAATGAGCAGTTCTTC
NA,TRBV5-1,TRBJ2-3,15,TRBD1,CASSVGQGMGDTQYF,TGCGCCAGCAGCGTAGGACAGGGGATGGGAGATACGCAGTATTTT